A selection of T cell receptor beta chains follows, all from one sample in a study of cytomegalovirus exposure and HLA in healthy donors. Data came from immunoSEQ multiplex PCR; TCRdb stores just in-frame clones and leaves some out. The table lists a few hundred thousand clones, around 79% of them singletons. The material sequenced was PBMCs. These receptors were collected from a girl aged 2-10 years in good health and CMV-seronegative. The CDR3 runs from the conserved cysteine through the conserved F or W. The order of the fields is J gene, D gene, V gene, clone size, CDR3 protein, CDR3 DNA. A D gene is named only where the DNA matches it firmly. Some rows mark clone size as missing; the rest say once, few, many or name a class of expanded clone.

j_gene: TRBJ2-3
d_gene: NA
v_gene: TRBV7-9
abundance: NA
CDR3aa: CASSPPTGLLSTDTQYF
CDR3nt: TGTGCCAGCAGCCCGCCAACAGGGCTACTAAGCACAGATACGCAGTATTTT

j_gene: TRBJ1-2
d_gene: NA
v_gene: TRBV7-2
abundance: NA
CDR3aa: CASSPTDRAMGLGGYTF
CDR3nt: TGTGCCAGCAGCCCAACCGACAGAGCGATGGGTCTTGGGGGCTACACCTTC

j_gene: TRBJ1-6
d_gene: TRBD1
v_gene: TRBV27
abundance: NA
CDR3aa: CASSFSRGSSPLHF
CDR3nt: TGTGCCAGCAGTTTTTCCAGGGGGAGTTCACCCCTCCACTTT

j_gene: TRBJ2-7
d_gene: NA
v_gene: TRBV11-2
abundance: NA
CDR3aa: CASSIEQAYEQYF
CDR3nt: TGTGCCAGCAGCATCGAGCAAGCCTACGAGCAGTACTTC

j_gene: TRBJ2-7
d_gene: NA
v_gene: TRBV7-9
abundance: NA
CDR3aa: CASSSTTHTLYEQYF
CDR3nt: TGTGCCAGCAGCTCCACGACTCATACCCTCTACGAGCAGTACTTC

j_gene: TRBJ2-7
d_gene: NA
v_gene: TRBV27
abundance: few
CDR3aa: CASLLRGEGPYEQYF
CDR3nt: TGTGCCAGCCTTCTAAGGGGGGAGGGCCCCTACGAGCAGTACTTC

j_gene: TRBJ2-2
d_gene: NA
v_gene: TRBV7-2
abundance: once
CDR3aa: CASGRGPGELFF
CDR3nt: TGTGCCAGCGGCAGGGGTCCCGGGGAGCTGTTTTTT

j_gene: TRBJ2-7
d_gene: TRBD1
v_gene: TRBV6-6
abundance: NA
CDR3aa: CASRGGSGNEQYF
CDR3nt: TGTGCCAGCAGAGGGGGCAGCGGCAACGAGCAGTACTTC

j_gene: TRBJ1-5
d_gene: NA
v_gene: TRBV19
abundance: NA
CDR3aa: CASSIGTGPFNQPQHF
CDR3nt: TGTGCCAGTAGTATAGGAACAGGCCCTTTCAATCAGCCCCAGCATTTT

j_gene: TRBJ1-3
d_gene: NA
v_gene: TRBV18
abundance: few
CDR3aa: CASSPTTARSGNTIYF
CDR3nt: TGTGCCAGCTCACCCACGACAGCCCGCTCTGGAAACACCATATATTTT

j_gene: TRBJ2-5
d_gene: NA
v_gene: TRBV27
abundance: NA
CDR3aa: CASRPDHRGTQYF
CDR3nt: TGTGCCAGCCGACCTGACCATCGGGGGACCCAGTACTTC

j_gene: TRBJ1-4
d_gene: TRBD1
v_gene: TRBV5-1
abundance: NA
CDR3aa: CASSSDRELDEKLFF
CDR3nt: TGCGCCAGCAGCTCTGACAGGGAATTAGATGAAAAACTGTTTTTT

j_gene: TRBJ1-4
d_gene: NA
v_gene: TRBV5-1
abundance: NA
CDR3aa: CASSLGTMKNEKLFF
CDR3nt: TGCGCCAGCAGCCTGGGGACTATGAAGAATGAAAAACTGTTTTTT

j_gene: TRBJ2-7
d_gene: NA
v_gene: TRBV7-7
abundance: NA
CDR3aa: CASLAGSIYEQYF
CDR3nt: TGTGCCAGCCTGGCAGGGTCTATCTACGAGCAGTACTTC

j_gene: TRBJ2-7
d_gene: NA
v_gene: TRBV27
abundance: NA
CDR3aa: CASSLFSGGGYEQYF
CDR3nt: TGTGCCAGCAGTTTATTCTCAGGAGGAGGGTACGAGCAGTACTTC

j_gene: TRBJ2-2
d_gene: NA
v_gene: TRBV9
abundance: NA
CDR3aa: CASSVDFTGELFF
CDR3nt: TGTGCCAGCAGCGTAGACTTCACCGGGGAGCTGTTTTTT